Following are 26 T cell receptor beta chains from one sample sequenced in a study of T cell responses to AZD1222 COVID-19 vaccine. Data came from immunoSEQ multiplex PCR; TCRdb stores just in-frame clones and leaves some out. The data show about 39,000 clones, with just over 85% seen just once and approximately 27% held by the top ten. The specimen comprised peripheral blood, sampled 28 days after the second dose of the MenACWY control vaccine. The receptors come from an adult who received the MenACWY meningococcal vaccine as a control.

The chain is built from TRBV10-3 and TRBJ1-5; 10 nucleotides line up with TRBD1. The germline V gene encodes CDR1 ENHRY and CDR2 SYGVKD. The CDR3 spans 16 residues. V shed 2 bases and J 7 bases; nucleotides not matched to a gene: 8. In nucleotides, the CDR3 is TGTGCCATCAGTGAGCCGGGACAGGGGTATGGCCAGCCCCAGCATTTT. This sequence encodes CAISEPGQGYGQPQHF.

CDR3 residues: CASGPGQGKETQYF. The DNA for the CDR3 is TGTGCTAGTGGTCCCGGACAAGGGAAAGAGACCCAGTACTTC. The chain employs TRBV12-5 and TRBJ2-5; maybe TRBD1 (5 bases). The germline CDR1 and CDR2 sequences are LGHNT and FRNRAP. The CDR3 totals 14 residues. Between the trimmed V and J ends, which lost 5 bases and 3 bases, there was a span of 13 bases. The full variable domain, completed using reference TRBV12-5 and TRBJ2-5, is DARVTQTPRHKVTEMGQEVTMRCQPILGHNTVFWYRQTMMQGLELLAYFRNRAPLDDSGMPKDRFSAEMPDATLATLKIQPSEPRDSAVYFCASGPGQGKETQYFGPGTRLLVL.

This chain links TRBV28 with TRBJ1-1; D is uncertain. The CDR3 sequence is 15 residues long. Trimming removed 10 bases from V and 3 bases from J, with 21 bases in between. Per the germline V gene, CDR1 is MDHEN and CDR2 is SYDVKM. The CDR3 region is CATRKTPRADTEAFF. Here the CDR3 DNA reads TGTGCCACCAGGAAAACCCCTCGAGCGGACACTGAAGCTTTCTTT.

The chain couples TRBV28 to TRBJ1-5; D not resolved. V gave up 3 bases and J gave up 3 bases, with 0 bases separating them. Germline CDR1 reads MDHEN; CDR2 reads SYDVKM. The CDR3 totals 11 residues. CDR3 in DNA: TGTGCCAGCAGTTTCAATCAGCCCCAGCATTTT. Protein sequence: CASSFNQPQHF.

This chain connects TRBV24-1 to TRBJ2-1; 8 bases match TRBD2. The V segment lost 9 bases and the J segment 2 bases; nucleotides outside the gene matches: 8. Germline-derived CDR1 and CDR2 are KGHDR and SFDVKD. The CDR3 spans 15 residues. The CDR3 region has the DNA TGTGCCACCTCGGGGGGGGACAATACCTACAATGAGCAGTTCTTC. It encodes CATSGGDNTYNEQFF.

The chain uses TRBV7-3 and TRBJ2-2, with D possibly matching TRBD2 (5 bases). The CDR3 totals 16 residues. Trimming shortened V by 4 bases and J by 4 bases, and 16 bases separated the two germline ends. CDR1 is SGHTA, CDR2 FQGTGA, per germline. In DNA, the CDR3 is TGTGCCAGCAGCTCGACCCGGGCGGCGGGCACCGGGGAGCTGTTTTTT. This codes for CASSSTRAAGTGELFF.

This clone was recorded once. The chain carries TRBV5-1 and TRBJ2-7; D possibly corresponds to TRBD1 (6 bases). CDR3 size: 13 residues. Per germline, CDR1 SGHRS and CDR2 YFSETQ. The V gene lost 4 bases and the J gene lost 3 bases, with 11 bases spanning the gap. CDR3 region: CASSHRVGYEQYF. The CDR3 region has the DNA TGCGCCAGCAGCCACAGGGTTGGCTACGAGCAGTACTTC.

The chain combines TRBV11-3 with TRBJ2-3, with TRBD1 identical over 7 bases. J gave up 3 bases and V 5 bases, and 8 bases lay outside the gene matches. This CDR3 has 15 amino acids. Germline V gene data show CDR1 as SGHNT and CDR2 as YENEEA. The CDR3: CASSEGQTRTDTQYF. The CDR3 DNA follows: TGTGCCAGCAGCGAGGGACAGACCAGAACAGATACGCAGTATTTT.

The genes are TRBV19 and TRBJ2-3; the D call may be TRBD1 or TRBD2 (7 bases each). The germline gives CDR1 LNHDA, CDR2 SQIVND (reference sequence). The V end lost 4 bases, the J end lost 2 bases, and 22 bases lay between the germline ends. This CDR3 is built from 18 residues. CDR3 coding DNA: TGTGCCAGTAGTACCCCCCCTTTGACAGGGACTATCACAGATACGCAGTATTTT. Translated, it gives CASSTPPLTGTITDTQYF.

A single count supports this clone. The rearrangement joins TRBV30 to TRBJ2-7; 9 nucleotides line up with TRBD1. CDR3 length: 14 amino acids. Unmatched junction bases numbered 2, after V lost 0 bases and J lost 2 bases. Germline-derived CDR1 and CDR2 are GTSNPN and SVGIG (reference sequence). Here the CDR3 reads CAWSVGTGPYEQYF. The CDR3 nucleotides read TGTGCCTGGAGTGTAGGGACAGGGCCCTACGAGCAGTACTTC.

This clone was seen a single time. This chain links TRBV2 with TRBJ1-2; perhaps TRBD1 as D (6 bases). V lost 7 bases and J 4 bases, leaving 13 bases between the germline ends. Germline V gene lookup returns CDR1 SNHLY and CDR2 FYNNEI. The CDR3 is 13 amino acids. The CDR3 DNA follows: TGTGCCAGCATGTGGGGGGGCACCTATGGCTACACCTTC. Its protein is CASMWGGTYGYTF.

This clone was observed once. The chain couples TRBV30 to TRBJ1-1, with D tentatively TRBD1 (5 bases). Germline V CDR1 and CDR2: GTSNPN, SVGIG (reference sequence). V lost 4 bases, J lost 5 bases, and 14 bases lay in between. The CDR3 is made up of 13 amino acids. Here the CDR3 DNA reads TGTGCCTGGACTAAATCAGGGACTACTGAAGCTTTCTTT. Its translation: CAWTKSGTTEAFF.

In its sample, this clone was seen once. The genes are TRBV5-1 and TRBJ1-1, with 8 bases that match TRBD1. CDR1 SGHRS and CDR2 YFSETQ come from the germline V gene. The ends lost 2 bases at V and 4 bases at J; junction bases unmatched: 4. The CDR3 is 14 residues long. In nucleotides, the CDR3 is TGCGCCAGCAGCTTACCGGGACAGGCCACTGAAGCTTTCTTT. The encoded protein is CASSLPGQATEAFF.

The gene calls are TRBV28 and TRBJ1-5; TRBD1 matches 10 bases. Trimming removed 8 bases from V and 2 bases from J; junction bases left unmatched: 6. This CDR3 contains 15 residues. Germline V lookup: CDR1 MDHEN, CDR2 SYDVKM. CDR3 sequence (DNA): TGTGCCAGCCGGGACAGGGGACTCGGCAATCAGCCCCAGCATTTT. Translated, it gives CASRDRGLGNQPQHF.

The V and J genes are TRBV5-1 and TRBJ1-4; D is unclear. Germline CDR1 SGHRS, CDR2 YFSETQ. V was trimmed by 1 base and J by 0 bases, leaving 4 bases between them. This CDR3 has 14 residues. The CDR3 region is CASSLTATNEKLFF. The CDR3 coding sequence is TGCGCCAGCAGCTTGACAGCAACTAATGAAAAACTGTTTTTT.

This clone is judged medium-sized. The chain uses TRBV4-2 and TRBJ2-1; tentative D call: TRBD2 (5 bases). This CDR3 has 17 residues. Trimming cost V 0 bases and J 4 bases, with 16 bases left between them. Germline-derived CDR1 and CDR2 are LGHNA and YNFKEQ. CDR3 DNA: TGTGCCAGCAGCCAAGATGAGGGCCCCCCGATATACAATGAGCAGTTCTTC. It specifies CASSQDEGPPIYNEQFF.

The chain links TRBV27 to TRBJ2-6; 9 bases line up with TRBD1. The CDR3 is 18 residues long. The V segment lost 2 bases and the J segment 0 bases; nucleotides outside the gene matches: 5. The germline V gene has CDR1 MNHEY and CDR2 SMNVEV (reference sequence). The CDR3 region has the DNA TGTGCCAGCAGTTTAAGGGACAGGGAGATCTCTGGGGCCAACGTCCTGACTTTC. It specifies CASSLRDREISGANVLTF. The full variable domain, with the rest looked up from reference TRBV27 and TRBJ2-6, is EAQVTQNPRYLITVTGKKLTVTCSQNMNHEYMSWYRQDPGLGLRQIYYSMNVEVTDKGDVPEGYKVSRKEKRNFPLILESPSPNQTSLYFCASSLRDREISGANVLTFGAGSRLTVL.

The genes are TRBV28 and TRBJ2-7; possible D gene TRBD2, 6 bases. Trimming left V 3 bases short and J 0 bases short, with 15 bases between. The CDR3 length is 16 residues. The germline CDR1 and CDR2 sequences are MDHEN and SYDVKM. For the CDR3, the DNA is TGTGCCAGCAGTTTTTATTGTGGGGGACTCTCCTACGAGCAGTACTTC. This gives the protein CASSFYCGGLSYEQYF.

The chain has TRBV6-5 and TRBJ2-7; D possibly corresponds to TRBD1 (6 bases). Germline V gene lookup returns CDR1 MNHEY and CDR2 SVGAGI. Trimming took 0 bases from V and 0 from J, leaving 9 bases between them. The CDR3 contains 15 residues. In DNA form, the CDR3 reads TGTGCCAGCAGTTACTCCTCAGGGGCCTCCTACGAGCAGTACTTC. This codes for CASSYSSGASYEQYF.

The V call is TRBV5-1, the J call TRBJ2-5; 8 nucleotides match TRBD1. The CDR3 loop spans 18 amino acids. The V segment lost 0 bases and the J segment 5 bases; nucleotides outside the gene matches: 15. From germline, CDR1 is SGHRS and CDR2 YFSETQ. CDR3 in DNA: TGCGCCAGCAGCTTGGTCCACCGGGACAGGACCCTCCAGGAGACCCAGTACTTC. Protein product: CASSLVHRDRTLQETQYF.

V is TRBV11-2 and J is TRBJ1-5, with a tentative D call TRBD1 (6 bases). V lost 6 bases, J lost 6 bases, and 12 bases lay in between. In germline, CDR1 is SGHAT, CDR2 FQNNGV. CDR3 size: 13 residues. The CDR3 DNA follows: TGTGCCAGCAGTTACACAGGGAGTCAGCCCCAGCATTTT. This translates into CASSYTGSQPQHF.

The chain joins TRBV5-1 to TRBJ2-2; 7 bases match TRBD1. Germline V lookup: CDR1 SGHRS, CDR2 YFSETQ. This CDR3 is 15 amino acids long. The V segment lost 5 bases and the J segment 4 bases; nucleotides outside the gene matches: 8. CDR3 sequence (DNA): TGCGCCAGCAGGTCCCTCACAGGGGTCACCGGGGAGCTGTTTTTT. Translating it yields CASRSLTGVTGELFF.

V and J are TRBV14 and TRBJ2-2; TRBD1 or TRBD2 may be the D gene (5 bases each). Germline V CDR1 and CDR2: SGHDN, FVKESK. This CDR3 region has 13 residues. Trimming removed 4 bases at V and 6 bases at J, with 9 bases between. The CDR3 loop is CASSRGVPGELFF. The CDR3, as DNA: TGTGCCAGCAGCCGAGGGGTCCCCGGGGAGCTGTTTTTT.

The CDR3 DNA is TGCGCCAGCAGCCCGGGGGACAGGGCCTACGAGCAGTACTTC. Translation: CASSPGDRAYEQYF. The chain couples TRBV5-1 to TRBJ2-7; 9 nucleotides match TRBD1. The CDR3 runs to 14 residues. V lost 4 bases and J lost 2; bases outside the gene matches: 4. Germline-derived CDR1 and CDR2 are SGHRS and YFSETQ.

The chain is built from TRBV5-1 and TRBJ1-3; D not certain. Germline V gene data show CDR1 as SGHRS and CDR2 as YFSETQ. The CDR3 is made up of 17 amino acids. V was cut by 1 base and J by 0 bases, with 14 bases left in between. The CDR3 coding sequence is TGCGCCAGCAGCTTGAATAGCAGGCCAAGCTCTGGAAACACCATATATTTT. Translated, it gives CASSLNSRPSSGNTIYF.

This chain uses TRBV9 with TRBJ2-1, with D perhaps matching TRBD2 (6 bases). The CDR3 runs 14 residues. CDR1 is SGDLS and CDR2 is YYNGEE in the germline V gene. V was pared by 0 bases and J by 6 bases, with 10 bases between. This CDR3 reads CASSVEAGINEQFF. CDR3 nucleotides: TGTGCCAGCAGCGTAGAGGCGGGGATCAATGAGCAGTTCTTC.